This T cell receptor beta chain appears in the sequencing data of a study of Graves' ophthalmopathy and Graves' hyperthyroidism. Study conclusions and caveats: With a specificity of around 72% and a sensitivity of 70% to 71%, the model predicted ophthalmopathy progression. From stable hyperthyroidism, ophthalmopathy was separated by a 13-signature model with roughly 89% sensitivity and around 80% specificity.

Hyperthyroidism was new, under 2 months, in patients aged 18 to 65. Amplification targeted the TCR beta CDR3 regions, with RNA transcripts as the source material. Amplification began with first-round RT-PCR using HTBI primers, then second-round multiplex PCR was performed. In TCRdb, the multiplex PCR reads were re-called with MiXCR into one record per CDR3 protein. Of approximately 540,000 distinct CDR3 sequences listed, 39% are singletons. Trimming shortened V by 6 bases and J by 4 bases, and 19 bases separated the two germline ends. The CDR3 loop spans 16 amino acids. CDR1 SGHTA and CDR2 FQGNSA come from the germline V gene. This clonotype was counted only a few times. As yet, its antigen is unknown.

This TCR derives from an adult man with Graves' hyperthyroidism. The gene calls are TRBV7-2 and TRBJ1-3; TRBD1 is a possible D gene (5 bases). Sequencing was done on a sample of peripheral blood or thyroid tissue (not recorded which). This chain's CDR3 is CASRGFLGRLGNTIYF. CDR3 bases: TGTGCCAGCAGGGGGTTTCTGGGACGCCTAGGAAACACCATATATTTT.